These 30 T cell receptor beta chains were sequenced from one sample in a study of a mutant IDH1 vaccine in newly diagnosed glioma. The time point denotes: week 23, last vaccination. Mutant IDH1 20-mer peptide, at 300 ug, made up each vaccine dose, with topical imiquimod. Their antigens are not known. Some clones are missing from TCRdb's copy, which holds only in-frame ones; the method was immunoSEQ multiplex PCR. The data hold just over 80,000 clones, with 70% to 90% observed a single time. The sequencing here drew on PBMCs, taken from a glioma patient whose treatment included an IDH1 peptide vaccine. These receptors were obtained from a man aged 30-40 years with glioma. Some clones in this sample may be carry-over from other donors' samples.

The J gene is TRBJ2-1, the V gene TRBV6-4; 12 bases align to TRBD2. Germline CDR1 is MRHNA and CDR2 is SNTAGT. V was clipped by 4 bases and J by 5 bases; unmatched bases: 3. The CDR3 is 15 amino acids. CDR3 sequence reads: CASSGGLAGNNEQFF. The CDR3 nucleotides read TGTGCCAGCAGTGGGGGACTAGCGGGCAACAATGAGCAGTTCTTC.

The chain uses TRBV4-2 and TRBJ2-5; maybe TRBD2 (7 bases). Trimming shortened V by 3 bases and J by 2 bases, and 16 bases separated the two germline ends. The germline V gene has CDR1 LGHNA and CDR2 YNFKEQ. CDR3 length: 16 amino acids. CDR3 residues: CASSQVQGAGQETQYF. The CDR3, as DNA: TGTGCCAGCAGCCAGGTACAGGGAGCGGGGCAAGAGACCCAGTACTTC.

The chain is built from TRBV13 and TRBJ2-5; the match to TRBD1 covers 7 bases. The CDR3 spans 14 residues. V lost 5 bases to trimming and J lost 5 bases; unmatched junction nucleotides: 8. From germline, CDR1 is PRHDT and CDR2 FYEKMQ (reference sequence). CDR3 region: CASSPSDRDETQYF. CDR3 coding DNA: TGTGCCAGCAGCCCCTCAGACAGGGATGAGACCCAGTACTTC.

The J gene is TRBJ1-1, the V gene TRBV29-1; D remains ambiguous. Germline V gene sequence: CDR1 SQVTM, CDR2 ANQGSEA. The CDR3 loop spans 13 amino acids. V was cut by 4 bases and J by 3 bases, with 12 bases left in between. For the CDR3, the DNA is TGCAGCGTTGGATCCTCTACGGACACTGAAGCTTTCTTT. It translates to CSVGSSTDTEAFF.

CDR3 protein: CASRVSGIETEAFF. CDR3 nucleotide sequence: TGTGCCAGTAGAGTCTCGGGAATAGAAACTGAAGCTTTCTTT. V and J are TRBV19 and TRBJ1-1; D gene unclear. The length of the CDR3 is 14 residues. Trimming cost V 6 bases and J 5 bases, with 16 bases left between them. CDR1 LNHDA and CDR2 SQIVND come from the germline V gene (reference sequence).

In nucleotides, the CDR3 is TGTGCCAGCAGCCCACGGGGTCCCCAAGAGACCCAGTACTTC. Encoded protein: CASSPRGPQETQYF. The chain couples TRBV9 to TRBJ2-5; D perhaps matches TRBD2 (5 bases). V gave up 4 bases and J gave up 1 base, with 11 bases separating them. Germline CDR1 SGDLS, CDR2 YYNGEE. The CDR3 contains 14 residues. Filled out from reference TRBV9 and TRBJ2-5, the complete variable domain reads DSGVTQTPKHLITATGQRVTLRCSPRSGDLSVYWYQQSLDQGLQFLIQYYNGEERAKGNILERFSAQQFPDLHSELNLSSLELGDSALYFCASSPRGPQETQYFGPGTRLLVL.

The rearrangement links TRBV28 to TRBJ2-3, with D possibly being TRBD2 (5 bases). CDR1 and CDR2 (germline): MDHEN, SYDVKM. V dropped 3 bases and J dropped 1 base, with 8 bases sitting between them. This CDR3 has 14 amino acids. CDR3 protein: CASSFFGGTDTQYF. The CDR3 DNA reads TGTGCCAGCAGTTTTTTCGGGGGCACAGATACGCAGTATTTT.

The chain employs TRBV11-2 and TRBJ2-7, with D perhaps given as TRBD1 or TRBD2 (5 bases each). CDR3 length: 14 amino acids. Deletions cut 3 bases from V and 7 bases from J, with 16 bases between. Germline V gene sequence: CDR1 SGHAT, CDR2 FQNNGV. The DNA of the CDR3 is TGTGCCAGCAGCTTTCCGGGGACGGCGAAAGAGCAGTACTTC. Its protein is CASSFPGTAKEQYF.

The rearrangement links TRBV5-4 to TRBJ1-1; D gene uncertain. CDR1 is SGHNT, CDR2 YYREEE, per germline (reference sequence). The CDR3 covers 12 residues. Trimming took 0 bases from V and 4 from J, leaving 4 bases between them. This chain's CDR3 is CASSLGVTEAFF. CDR3 DNA sequence: TGTGCCAGCAGCTTGGGCGTCACTGAAGCTTTCTTT.

The chain has TRBV29-1 and TRBJ2-3; 14 bases are shared with TRBD2. The CDR3 is 18 amino acids. J was trimmed by 0 bases and V by 5 bases; bases with no gene match: 10. Per germline, CDR1 SQVTM and CDR2 ANQGSEA. CDR3 sequence reads: CSVLGTSGSKGSTDTQYF. The CDR3 DNA follows: TGCAGCGTTCTAGGGACTAGCGGGAGTAAGGGGAGCACAGATACGCAGTATTTT.

The chain links TRBV28 to TRBJ1-1; D might be TRBD1 (5 bases). There are 13 residues in the CDR3. V lost 2 bases, J lost 3 bases, and 7 bases lay in between. The V gene's germline CDR1 is MDHEN and CDR2 SYDVKM. CDR3 nucleotide sequence: TGTGCCAGCAGTTTACGGGGGTACACTGAAGCTTTCTTT. This sequence encodes CASSLRGYTEAFF.

This clone was seen just once. The rearrangement uses TRBV6-4 and TRBJ2-3; either TRBD1 or TRBD2 may supply D (5 bases each). Germline CDR1 reads MRHNA; CDR2 reads SNTAGT. The V and J ends lost 2 bases and 1 base respectively, with 10 bases between them. The CDR3 sequence is 15 residues long. CDR3 protein: CASSDGVGGTDTQYF. The CDR3 DNA sequence: TGTGCCAGCAGTGACGGGGTGGGGGGCACAGATACGCAGTATTTT.

The chain combines TRBV2 with TRBJ1-5; the D is unclear. V lost 6 bases to trimming and J lost 4 bases, with 10 bases between them. This CDR3 comprises 13 residues. Germline V gives CDR1 SNHLY, CDR2 FYNNEI. CDR3 DNA sequence: TGTGCCAGCAGAATACAGCAAAATCAGCCCCAGCATTTT. Translating it yields CASRIQQNQPQHF.

This clone was picked up a small number of times. This chain links TRBV4-2 with TRBJ2-7; D unclear. V was pared by 1 base and J by 7 bases, with 11 bases between. The V gene's germline CDR1 is LGHNA and CDR2 YNFKEQ. CDR3 length equals 13 residues. DNA of the CDR3: TGTGCCAGCAGCCAAGTGGCGCGGATGGAGCAGTACTTC. It yields the protein CASSQVARMEQYF.

The V gene is TRBV4-3, the J gene TRBJ2-4, with D tentatively TRBD1 (6 bases). This CDR3 has 14 residues. With 1 base removed from V and 6 bases from J, the gap between germline ends came to 10 bases. Germline V lookup: CDR1 LGHNA, CDR2 YSLEER. The CDR3 spells CASSQGGRGNIQYF. In DNA, the CDR3 is TGCGCCAGCAGCCAAGGAGGCAGGGGAAACATTCAGTACTTC.

V is TRBV7-2 and J is TRBJ2-7; D is uncertain. CDR3 size: 13 residues. Trimming took off 3 bases at V and 6 bases at J, with 12 bases between the two ends. Germline lookup yields CDR1 SGHTA and CDR2 FQGNSA. DNA for the CDR3: TGTGCCAGCAGCTTGGTCAGGTGGGGCGAGCAGTACTTC. Protein sequence: CASSLVRWGEQYF.

There are a few counts of this clone. This sequence joins TRBV4-1 and TRBJ1-5; D gene ambiguous. The CDR3 is 15 amino acids. Germline lookup yields CDR1 MGHRA and CDR2 YSYEKL. Between the trimmed V and J ends, which lost 4 bases and 7 bases, there was a span of 17 bases. CDR3 sequence reads: CASSLIDQVEQPQHF. The CDR3 DNA is TGCGCCAGCAGCCTTATAGACCAGGTCGAGCAGCCCCAGCATTTT.

This clone was found many times. The chain employs TRBV30 and TRBJ2-3; 8 bases align to TRBD2. Germline trimming cut 2 bases from V and 6 bases from J; bases unmatched to any gene: 10. The CDR3 is made up of 15 amino acids. The germline CDR1 and CDR2 sequences are GTSNPN and SVGIG (reference sequence). The CDR3 sequence: CAWSKGAGGADTQYF. CDR3 coding DNA: TGTGCCTGGAGTAAAGGGGCGGGGGGCGCGGATACGCAGTATTTT.

The chain employs TRBV7-8 and TRBJ2-6; 7 positions match TRBD1. The V gene end was trimmed by 0 bases and the J gene end by 4 bases; junction bases not matched to a gene: 15. In germline, CDR1 is SGHVS, CDR2 FQNEAQ. The CDR3 sequence is 20 residues long. CDR3 amino acids: CASSLAVQGYLSSGANVLTF. CDR3 bases: TGTGCCAGCAGCTTAGCGGTACAGGGGTATTTATCGTCCGGGGCCAACGTCCTGACTTTC. Variable domain in full (rest from reference TRBV7-8 and TRBJ2-6): GAGVSQSPRYKVAKRGQDVALRCDPISGHVSLFWYQQALGQGPEFLTYFQNEAQLDKSGLPSDRFFAERPEGSVSTLKIQRTQQEDSAVYLCASSLAVQGYLSSGANVLTFGAGSRLTVL.

This chain uses TRBV13 with TRBJ2-7, with D perhaps TRBD1 (6 bases). V lost 3 bases and J lost 3, with 12 bases in between. Germline V gene data show CDR1 as PRHDT and CDR2 as FYEKMQ (reference sequence). This CDR3 has 14 amino acids. For the CDR3, the DNA is TGTGCCAGCAGCTTGGCCGGGACACTCTACGAGCAGTACTTC. Translated: CASSLAGTLYEQYF.

The chain has TRBV9 and TRBJ1-1; 8 positions agree with TRBD1. With V trimmed by 3 bases and J by 5 bases, 12 bases remained unmatched. CDR1 and CDR2 from the germline V gene are SGDLS and YYNGEE. This CDR3 region has 16 residues. DNA for the CDR3: TGTGCCAGCAGCGCCGGCAGGGGGCTTAGTGGAACTGAAGCTTTCTTT. Its protein is CASSAGRGLSGTEAFF. Looking up the rest from reference TRBV9 and TRBJ1-1 gives the full variable domain: DSGVTQTPKHLITATGQRVTLRCSPRSGDLSVYWYQQSLDQGLQFLIQYYNGEERAKGNILERFSAQQFPDLHSELNLSSLELGDSALYFCASSAGRGLSGTEAFFGQGTRLTVV.

This rearrangement joins TRBV28 to TRBJ2-5; 9 bases agree with TRBD2. CDR1 and CDR2 (germline): MDHEN, SYDVKM. J lost 7 bases, V lost 5 bases, and 8 bases had no gene match. CDR3 length: 14 amino acids. In DNA, the CDR3 is TGTGCCAGCAGTAGGACTAGCGAGGAGGGGACCCAGTACTTC. This gives the protein CASSRTSEEGTQYF. Together with reference TRBV28 and TRBJ2-5, the CDR3 gives the full variable domain: DVKVTQSSRYLVKRTGEKVFLECVQDMDHENMFWYRQDPGLGLRLIYFSYDVKMKEKGDIPEGYSVSREKKERFSLILESASTNQTSMYLCASSRTSEEGTQYFGPGTRLLVL.

The V and J genes are TRBV5-1 and TRBJ1-5; D remains unclear. CDR1 and CDR2 (germline): SGHRS, YFSETQ. Trimming took 0 bases from V and 7 from J, leaving 11 bases between them. The CDR3 spans 14 residues. As DNA, the CDR3 is TGCGCCAGCAGCTTGGCCGAGGGAGGGCAGCCCCAGCATTTT. Its protein product is CASSLAEGGQPQHF.

This rearrangement joins TRBV5-1 to TRBJ1-5, with D maybe TRBD1 (6 bases). The CDR3 is 14 residues long. The V end was cut by 4 bases, the J end by 5 bases, with 13 bases between. Germline V gene lookup returns CDR1 SGHRS and CDR2 YFSETQ. CDR3 DNA: TGCGCCAGCAGCCCTCAAGGGGGTCATCAGCCCCAGCATTTT. This translates into CASSPQGGHQPQHF.

The rearrangement uses TRBV28 and TRBJ1-5; no reliable D call. Germline CDR1 MDHEN, CDR2 SYDVKM. Trimming took off 2 bases at V and 4 bases at J, with 9 bases between the two ends. This CDR3 contains 14 residues. This CDR3 is CASSLRDSNQPQHF. The CDR3 DNA follows: TGTGCCAGCAGTTTAAGAGATTCGAATCAGCCCCAGCATTTT. Complete variable domain (other parts from reference TRBV28 and TRBJ1-5): DVKVTQSSRYLVKRTGEKVFLECVQDMDHENMFWYRQDPGLGLRLIYFSYDVKMKEKGDIPEGYSVSREKKERFSLILESASTNQTSMYLCASSLRDSNQPQHFGDGTRLSIL.

This clone appeared once. The V call is TRBV11-3, the J call TRBJ2-1, with TRBD1 matching over 8 bases. The V gene end was trimmed by 5 bases and the J gene end by 10 bases; junction bases not matched to a gene: 13. This CDR3 is 15 amino acids long. CDR1 is SGHNT, CDR2 YENEEA, per germline. The CDR3 DNA follows: TGTGCCAGCAGCCTCCGACAGGGGAGGTTGGGCGAGCAGTTCTTC. As protein: CASSLRQGRLGEQFF.

The chain carries TRBV6-5 and TRBJ1-2; 9 bases fit TRBD1. Germline lookup yields CDR1 MNHEY and CDR2 SVGAGI. Trimming removed 6 bases from V and 4 bases from J; junction bases left unmatched: 6. The length of the CDR3 is 14 residues. CDR3 in amino acids: CASRTGGLSYGYTF. As DNA, the CDR3 is TGTGCCAGCAGGACAGGGGGATTGAGCTATGGCTACACCTTC.

J is TRBJ2-1 and V is TRBV18, with 11 bases that match TRBD2. The CDR3 has 14 amino acids. Germline-derived CDR1 and CDR2 are KGHSH and LQKENI. Trimming at V came to 2 bases and at J to 9 bases, leaving 3 bases not matched to a gene. Here the CDR3 reads CASSPTSGSGEQFF. As DNA, the CDR3 is TGTGCCAGCTCACCAACTAGCGGGAGCGGTGAGCAGTTCTTC.

This chain connects TRBV18 to TRBJ2-7, with 7 positions matching TRBD1. After removal of 4 bases from V and 3 bases from J, the junction contained 12 bases not matched to a gene. The CDR3 covers 16 residues. Germline V gene data show CDR1 as KGHSH and CDR2 as LQKENI. CDR3 protein: CASSRSIRGILYEQYF. CDR3 DNA sequence: TGTGCCAGCTCACGTTCGATCAGGGGGATACTCTACGAGCAGTACTTC.

V gene TRBV11-3 combines with J gene TRBJ2-1; D unresolved. Trimming pared 6 bases from V and 3 bases from J, leaving 12 bases between. The V gene's germline CDR1 is SGHNT and CDR2 YENEEA. The CDR3 sequence is 14 residues long. The CDR3 coding sequence is TGTGCCAGCAGTTCCCGGTACCTCTACAATGAGCAGTTCTTC. It is translated as CASSSRYLYNEQFF.